Only a few counts were recorded for the clone carrying this T cell receptor beta chain. The sample is drawn from a study of blood T cell repertoires in COVID-19. Study-level background: The samples span acute and convalescent COVID-19 from the United States, Italy and Spain. PBMCs, B-cell-depleted T cells, or T cells were the source of the cDNA or gDNA that made up the material.

Per the germline V gene, CDR1 is MNHEY and CDR2 is SVGEGT. Between the trimmed V and J ends, which lost 6 bases and 3 bases, there was a span of 14 bases. The length of the CDR3 is 14 residues. Method: immunoSEQ multiplex PCR; TCRdb's copy keeps in-frame clones and lacks some. The repertoire holds under 350,000 clones, with 65% to 90% as singletons. V is TRBV6-2 or TRBV6-3 and J is TRBJ1-2; D is ambiguous. Sample: PBMCs or T cells enriched from blood (not recorded which). The sequence derives from a middle-aged woman with acute COVID-19. The DNA of the CDR3 is TGTGCCAGCAGCCACCGTGAAGCGTACTATGGCTACACCTTC. Amino acids: CASSHREAYYGYTF.